This T cell receptor (beta chain) was recorded in a study of cytomegalovirus exposure and HLA in healthy donors. Study-level background: The 90 to 150 validation repertoires used a platform that matched the one used for the approximately 670 first-cohort repertoires, as a later analysis reported. General study results and limits: Cytomegalovirus-associated TCR beta chains were listed, numbering over 150.

Sequencing used immunoSEQ multiplex PCR; TCRdb keeps in-frame clones, though not all of them. The sample records roughly 56,000 clones, just over 90% being singletons. The donors were part of the roughly 120-subject validation cohort, which stood apart from the approximately 700-subject first cohort. On this clone: Its specificity is unknown. Other nucleotide sequences from this sample produce the same CDR3.

V lost 3 bases and J 5 bases, leaving 9 bases between the germline ends. Germline CDR1 is SGHRS and CDR2 is YFSETQ. There are 12 residues in the CDR3. The V and J genes are TRBV5-1 and TRBJ2-7; TRBD2 is a possible D gene (5 bases). This sequence was found in a man younger than 30 in good health and CMV-seronegative. Sequencing used PBMCs. The CDR3 here is CASSSRGNEQYF. CDR3 sequence (DNA): TGCGCCAGCAGCTCTCGGGGTAACGAGCAGTACTTC.